This passage covers 21 T cell receptor beta chains from one sample sequenced in a study of T cell repertoires in cytomegalovirus infection. No antigen has been identified for these receptors. TCRdb re-derived calls from the reads in MiXCR, one entry per CDR3 protein. Here the sample spans around 300,000 distinct CDR3 sequences, about 20% being singletons. Sequenced material: cultured PBMCs, taken from culture after CMV antigen stimulation. The receptors derive from a human donor in good health (CMV status not recorded). Some clones in this sample may be carry-over from other donors' samples.

This clonotype occurred a few times. The J gene is TRBJ1-1, the V gene TRBV19; D is unclear. The CDR3 runs to 14 residues. The germline V and J ends were trimmed by 0 bases and 6 bases, with 11 bases remaining between them. Per the germline V gene, CDR1 is LNHDA and CDR2 is SQIVND (reference sequence). The CDR3 sequence: CASSIDIELSEAFF. Written as DNA, the CDR3 is TGTGCCAGTAGTATAGATATCGAGTTATCTGAAGCTTTCTTT.

The J gene is TRBJ2-5, the V gene TRBV11-2, with D possibly TRBD2 on 6 matching bases. Trimming stripped 5 bases from V and 0 bases from J, with 10 bases between. This CDR3 is 14 amino acids long. Germline lookup yields CDR1 SGHAT and CDR2 FQNNGV. The CDR3 reads CASSQGLNQETQYF. The CDR3 nucleotides are TGTGCCAGCAGCCAAGGACTAAACCAAGAGACCCAGTACTTC.

J is TRBJ1-3 and V is TRBV4-2, with a possible D match to TRBD1 (6 bases). The CDR3 covers 14 residues. The germline gives CDR1 LGHNA, CDR2 YNFKEQ. Deletions cut 1 base from V and 4 bases from J, with 8 bases between. CDR3 bases: TGTGCCAGCAGCCAAGGGACAGCAGGAAACACCATATATTTT. It translates to CASSQGTAGNTIYF.

The V gene is TRBV11-1, the J gene TRBJ2-7; D might be TRBD1 (6 bases). Deletions cut 2 bases from V and 3 bases from J, with 14 bases between. The length of the CDR3 is 15 residues. In germline, CDR1 is SGHAT, CDR2 FQDESV (reference sequence). The CDR3 spells CASSLFGQLVYEQYF. The CDR3 coding sequence is TGTGCCAGCAGCTTATTCGGACAGCTCGTCTACGAGCAGTACTTC. Full variable domain (outside the CDR3, taken from reference TRBV11-1 and TRBJ2-7): EAEVAQSPRYKITEKSQAVAFWCDPISGHATLYWYRQILGQGPELLVQFQDESVVDDSQLPKDRFSAERLKGVDSTLKIQPAELGDSAMYLCASSLFGQLVYEQYFGPGTRLTVT.

V is TRBV18 and J is TRBJ1-1, with 8 bases that match TRBD1. Germline V gene lookup returns CDR1 KGHSH and CDR2 LQKENI. The V gene end was trimmed by 0 bases and the J gene end by 1 base; junction bases not matched to a gene: 4. The CDR3 consists of 16 residues. CDR3 bases: TGTGCCAGCTCACCACCCCAGGGGGCAGGGAACACTGAAGCTTTCTTT. Translating gives CASSPPQGAGNTEAFF.

The chain employs TRBV27 and TRBJ2-5; D not certain. CDR1 is MNHEY and CDR2 is SMNVEV in the germline V gene (reference sequence). With 5 bases removed from V and 6 bases from J, the gap between germline ends came to 13 bases. The CDR3 has 13 residues. CDR3 region: CASSASIGKTQYF. CDR3 nucleotide sequence: TGTGCCAGCAGTGCTAGTATTGGCAAGACCCAGTACTTC.

This clonotype has a handful of counts. The V and J genes are TRBV27 and TRBJ2-7, with 10 nucleotides matching TRBD2. J lost 7 bases, V lost 5 bases, and 14 bases had no gene match. The length of the CDR3 is 16 residues. Germline V gene sequence: CDR1 MNHEY, CDR2 SMNVEV (reference sequence). The CDR3 here is CASSIKAGGPQGEQYF. In DNA form, the CDR3 reads TGTGCCAGCAGTATAAAAGCGGGAGGGCCCCAGGGTGAGCAGTACTTC.

The CDR3 region is CASSDVLARDNEQFF. The CDR3 nucleotides are TGTGCCAGCAGTGATGTCCTGGCCCGGGACAATGAGCAGTTCTTC. The rearrangement uses TRBV2 and TRBJ2-1, with D unclear. The CDR3 has 15 amino acids. V was cut by 3 bases and J by 5 bases, with 14 bases left in between. The germline gives CDR1 SNHLY, CDR2 FYNNEI. The whole variable domain, remainder taken from reference TRBV2 and TRBJ2-1, is EPEVTQTPSHQVTQMGQEVILRCVPISNHLYFYWYRQILGQKVEFLVSFYNNEISEKSEIFDDQFSVERPDGSNFTLKIRSTKLEDSAMYFCASSDVLARDNEQFFGPGTRLTVL.

This clonotype was found many times. The chain is built from TRBV7-2 and TRBJ2-3; D unclear. CDR3 length: 14 amino acids. The germline V gene has CDR1 SGHTA and CDR2 FQGNSA. The V and J ends lost 5 bases and 0 bases respectively, with 9 bases between them. In DNA, the CDR3 is TGTGCCAGCAGCGACCCATTGAGCACAGATACGCAGTATTTT. Translated: CASSDPLSTDTQYF.

This clonotype has ten or more counts. J is TRBJ2-7 and V is TRBV7-8; TRBD2 is a possible D gene (6 bases). V was clipped by 3 bases and J by 7 bases, with 19 bases between them. Germline-derived CDR1 and CDR2 are SGHVS and FQNEAQ. The CDR3 has 15 amino acids. The CDR3 DNA reads TGTGCCAGCAGCTTCACGGCGGGAAGTTCGGGAGAGCAGTACTTC. Amino acid sequence: CASSFTAGSSGEQYF.

The chain uses TRBV4-1 and TRBJ2-7, with 9 bases lining up with TRBD1. The germline V gene has CDR1 MGHRA and CDR2 YSYEKL. This CDR3 is built from 14 residues. J gave up 5 bases and V 1 base, and 3 bases lay outside the gene matches. Here the CDR3 DNA reads TGCGCCAGCAGCCAAGTGGGACAGGGAAACGAGCAGTACTTC. This encodes CASSQVGQGNEQYF.

The sample holds many counts of this clonotype. The chain carries TRBV7-2 and TRBJ2-1; TRBD2 matches at 14 bases. Germline CDR1 and CDR2: SGHTA and FQGNSA. V lost 5 bases, J lost 5 bases, and 5 bases stayed unmatched. The CDR3 sequence is 16 residues long. The CDR3 here is CASSIGLAGGHNEQFF. DNA for the CDR3: TGTGCCAGCAGCATTGGACTAGCGGGAGGCCACAATGAGCAGTTCTTC.

This clonotype has a count of ten or more. The rearrangement links TRBV4-3 to TRBJ2-7, with 10 bases lining up with TRBD2. The V gene's germline CDR1 is LGHNA and CDR2 YSLEER. V was clipped by 0 bases and J by 3 bases; unmatched bases: 5. The CDR3 is made up of 16 amino acids. The CDR3 here is CASSQDWASGSYEQYF. The CDR3 region has the DNA TGCGCCAGCAGCCAAGACTGGGCTAGCGGGAGCTACGAGCAGTACTTC.

This clonotype was counted only a few times. The chain links TRBV27 to TRBJ2-7, with 8 bases fitting TRBD2. The CDR3 is made up of 14 amino acids. The V gene end was trimmed by 5 bases and the J gene end by 4 bases; junction bases not matched to a gene: 7. The germline V gene has CDR1 MNHEY and CDR2 SMNVEV (reference sequence). In DNA form, the CDR3 reads TGTGCCAGCAGTCGAGCGGGGGCATATTACGAGCAGTACGTC. Residues: CASSRAGAYYEQYV.

This clonotype has more than one count but fewer than ten. The rearrangement links TRBV19 to TRBJ2-7, with 9 bases aligning to TRBD1. Germline V gene lookup returns CDR1 LNHDA and CDR2 SQIVND (reference sequence). The V segment lost 9 bases and the J segment 3 bases; nucleotides outside the gene matches: 3. The CDR3 spans 12 residues. The CDR3 coding sequence is TGTGCCAGCCGGGACAGGGTCTACGAGCAGTACTTC. This translates into CASRDRVYEQYF.

In this sample, this clonotype turned up a few times. The rearrangement uses TRBV20-1 and TRBJ2-7; 10 positions agree with TRBD1. The CDR3 length is 15 residues. CDR1 and CDR2 (germline): DFQATT, SNEGSKA (reference sequence). V trimming: 0 bases; J trimming: 6 bases; junction bases outside the gene matches: 8. The DNA for the CDR3 is TGCAGTGCTAGAGATCGTAAGACAGGGGGCTTCGAGCAGTACTTC. This encodes CSARDRKTGGFEQYF.

This clonotype was seen only a few times. The chain is built from TRBV24-1 and TRBJ2-2; D might be TRBD2 (6 bases). CDR1 KGHDR and CDR2 SFDVKD come from the germline V gene. CDR3 length equals 14 residues. Deletions cut 5 bases from V and 6 bases from J, with 12 bases between. For the CDR3, the DNA is TGTGCCACCAGTGCGGGAGTGAATGCCGGGGAGCTGTTTTTT. It translates to CATSAGVNAGELFF.

The chain uses TRBV19 and TRBJ2-1, with D perhaps assigned TRBD1 or TRBD2 (5 bases each). Looked up from germline, CDR1 is LNHDA and CDR2 is SQIVND (reference sequence). The V end lost 1 base, the J end lost 5 bases, and 9 bases lay between the germline ends. The CDR3 runs to 14 residues. The CDR3 sequence is CASSIVGTDNEQFF. CDR3 coding DNA: TGTGCCAGTAGTATAGTCGGGACCGACAATGAGCAGTTCTTC.

This clonotype appeared once. The chain has TRBV5-1 and TRBJ2-3, with 8 bases matching TRBD1. CDR1 and CDR2 (germline): SGHRS, YFSETQ. V shed 4 bases and J 4 bases; nucleotides not matched to a gene: 5. The CDR3 has 14 amino acids. CDR3: CASSPTTGADTQYF. The CDR3 DNA sequence: TGCGCCAGCAGCCCTACGACAGGGGCAGATACGCAGTATTTT.

This clonotype has only a few counts. V is TRBV6-5 and J is TRBJ2-7, with 11 bases matching TRBD2. CDR1 is MNHEY and CDR2 is SVGAGI in the germline V gene. The CDR3 contains 14 residues. Unmatched junction bases numbered 9, after V lost 11 bases and J lost 3 bases. The CDR3 DNA follows: TGTGCCGTCTCCCCTAGCGGGAGGAACTACGAGCAGTACTTC. It is translated as CAVSPSGRNYEQYF.

The V and J genes are TRBV12-3 or TRBV12-4 and TRBJ1-2; D remains unclear. Trimming took 6 bases from V and 4 from J, leaving 12 bases between them. CDR3 size: 13 residues. CDR3 region: CASSPTPSYGYTF. CDR3 nucleotide sequence: TGTGCCAGCAGCCCGACTCCTAGCTATGGCTACACCTTC.